This T cell receptor (beta chain) was documented in a study of beta chain features in type 1 diabetes (dated by TCRdb to the late 2010s). Notes on the research overall: Patients and healthy donors did not differ in mean age, gender distribution, total cell number or subset yield. A total of 90 million to 120 million sorted cells were examined across all samples, and a strong correlation was observed between cell number per subset and RNA yield. The study compared TCRB repertoires of sorted circulating CD4+ T cell subsets between recently diagnosed type 1 diabetes patients and matched healthy donors. Naive and central memory subsets were obtained from all 28 donors, but regulatory and stem cell-like memory subsets were isolated from only 8 patients and about 8 healthy donors.

Reading from cysteine to phenylalanine, the CDR3 counts 14 amino acids. Only CDR3 DNA remains: 42 bases, in frame from the first base. Taken from the germline V gene, the CDR1 and CDR2 loops are SGHNT and YENEEA. The trim is 3 bases for V and 6 bases for J, with a gap of 12 bases between the germline ends. A single peripheral blood draw of about 116 mL on average was collected from each donor into heparinised tubes. Using a panel that included CD45RO, CCR7, CD25, CD127, CD95 and CD27, naive, central memory, regulatory and stem cell-like memory CD4+ T cells were sorted on a BD FACSAria II. Purity was above 95% for every sorted population. PBMCs were isolated immediately by Lymphoprep density gradient centrifugation and stained directly without culture. Samples were stained and sorted in pairs, with one healthy donor and one patient per experiment, so that batch effects were minimized. The High Capacity cDNA Reverse Transcription Kit was used to reverse transcribe all of the isolated RNA, meaning that expressed TCRB transcripts were what got sequenced. Deep immunoSEQ sequencing was performed on naive, central memory and regulatory T cell samples, with an average of roughly 3.6 million total reads per sample. After sorted cells were lysed in RLT buffer, RNA was extracted with DNase-treated RNeasy Micro or Mini kits, with the choice depending on cell number. To prevent cross-contamination, every cell subset was processed on its own, while patient and healthy donor samples were processed together. The immunoSEQ multiplex PCR was used to amplify TCRB sequences from cDNA, yielding 87-bp fragments that span the CDR3 region. Sequencing of the amplicons was done on the Illumina HiSeq platform. Under the source paper's analysis protocol: PCR bias was computationally corrected using synthetic template baselines, reads within Hamming distance 2 were collapsed, and singletons that could not be merged were discarded. By aligning reads against IMGT, V, D and J genes, CDR3 length, and insertions or deletions at six rearrangement sites were assigned. Clonotype counts were normalized to sorted cell number within each subset before computing true diversity and Gini coefficients with the tcR R package. Repertoire sharing was quantified using the overlap coefficient calculated on TCRB nucleotide sequences. TCRdb took over this immuneACCESS table, retaining in-frame rearrangements with V and J assigned. Such tables are incomplete; in checked studies, under half of the missing clones stem from an unresolved V gene, and the remainder is unexplained. The V and J calls and clone size are taken from that table; D and trimming were inferred from the DNA. The sample table contains almost 350,000 clones; only one count was recorded for around 7.6% of them. Under 0.5% of the sample lies in the top ten.

The full study reports these points: A moderate but significant shortening of TCRB CDR3 length was observed in type 1 diabetes patients in all four CD4+ subsets. HLA sub-analyses involved small numbers of individuals, so any influence of HLA type on TCRB rearrangement remained unresolved. Naive, central memory and regulatory TCRB repertoires appeared to be more alike among patients than among healthy donors. Because cDNA was sequenced instead of genomic DNA, activated cells with high expression could be over-represented, although the groups did not differ in activation or CD3 levels. Shorter templates might have been favored by PCR, but patient and control samples were amplified and corrected together, so both groups would have been affected equally by any skew. Patients with type 1 diabetes made fewer insertions and deleted more nucleotides at VDJ recombination sites, implying thymic rearrangement abnormalities.

This clone turned up a few times. No cognate antigen has been identified for it. Per-base quality was not reported, and no clone a single base away is much larger than it. The TCR sequence derives from a woman aged 18 to 35 in good health. This sequence uses TRBV11-3 and TRBJ2-1; the D segment cannot be called with confidence. What was sequenced was central memory CD4+ T cells from blood. Here is the DNA: TGTGCCAGCAGCTTGAGTGCCGCTTCCAATGAGCAGTTCTTC. Translated, this gives CASSLSAASNEQFF.